This TCR beta chain emerged from a study of breast tumors, draining lymph nodes, adjacent tissues. Samples came from axillary lymph nodes draining the breast cancer. TCRdb ran MiXCR on the multiplex PCR reads and lists one entry per CDR3 protein. Counted here are nearly 110,000 distinct CDR3 sequences, about 29% occurring once; the ten biggest clones make up around 6%. The CDR3 covers 14 residues. Germline CDR1 is DFQATT and CDR2 is SNEGSKA (reference sequence). Trimming left V 5 bases short and J 1 base short, with 14 bases between. This sequence joins TRBV20-1 and TRBJ2-5; perhaps D is TRBD1 or TRBD2 (5 bases each). The sample consisted of axillary lymph node tissue. The clonotype originates from a female donor with breast cancer. Some clones in this sample may be carry-over from other donors' samples. CDR3 nucleotides: TGCAGTGCTTCCGAGGGGCGTTTCCAAGAGACCCAGTACTTC. Its protein product is CSASEGRFQETQYF.